This section outlines one TCR beta chain sequence together with its context. The data stem from a study of blood T cell repertoires in COVID-19. Background on the study: Researchers got acute and convalescent COVID-19 samples from the United States, Italy and Spain. PBMCs, B-cell-depleted T cells, or T cells provided the cDNA or gDNA that made up the material.

In germline, CDR1 is LNHNV, CDR2 YYDKDF (reference sequence). V was shortened by 2 bases and J by 8 bases, with 23 bases between the two germline ends. CDR3 length: 17 residues. Original processing notes: Estimates of nucleated cell counts were drawn from the amplification of reference gene primers. Produced via immunoSEQ multiplex PCR; TCRdb's table is partial and in-frame only. The D gene and trimming were derived from the DNA, and the V and J assignments and clone size from that table. The table lists roughly 15,000 clones, about 93% of them singletons, with roughly 4.7% in the top ten. This clonotype originated in a man in his 60s with active COVID-19. The sequencing input was peripheral blood. The chain employs TRBV15 and TRBJ2-3; perhaps TRBD2 as D (5 bases). This chain's CDR3 is CATSRPRRVAQDVTQYF. The CDR3 DNA sequence: TGTGCCACCAGCAGACCCCGGCGGGTAGCCCAGGATGTTACGCAGTATTTT.